The entry below gives a single TCR beta chain sequence along with its context. What it binds is not known. The data originate from a study of vaccination and CD4 T cells after COVID-19. Study as a whole: Overlapping spike pools from SARS-CoV-2 and HCoV-NL63, HCoV-OC43 and HCoV-229E served as culture stimuli.

As for treatment: roughly 10-day PBMC culture with coronavirus spike peptide pools or control peptides (ViraFEST assay). Once obtained from cultured CD4+ T cells, the DNA was sequenced using the Oncomine TCR Beta short-read assay. TCRdb ran MiXCR on the PCR reads and lists one entry per CDR3 protein. The sample includes some 17,000 distinct CDR3 sequences, roughly 59% of them seen just once. In germline, CDR1 is WSHSY, CDR2 SAAADI. V shed 7 bases, J shed 0 bases, and the junction held 2 bases outside the gene matches. The CDR3 has 13 amino acids. Here the sequenced sample was CD4+ T cells from blood, cultured in vitro, taken after SARS-CoV-2 vaccination. V and J are TRBV10-2 and TRBJ2-7, with TRBD1 matching 8 bases. The sequence derives from a human donor who had recovered from COVID-19. In DNA, the CDR3 is TGCGCCAGCATGGGACAGGCCTCCTACGAGCAGTACTTC. Translating it yields CASMGQASYEQYF.